The entry below gives a single T cell receptor (beta chain) sequence along with its context. The antigen remains unidentified. From the 5' RACE reads, TCRdb called clonotypes with MiXCR, one entry per CDR3 protein. The sample contains under 60,000 distinct CDR3 sequences, around 5.8% of which appear only once. These data originate in a study of neurological immune-mediated disorders. Study-level results: The greatest TCR clonal expansion appeared in HTLV-1-associated myelopathy and the smallest, falling below healthy controls, in multiple sclerosis. The phylogenetic placement of 18 of 34 multiple sclerosis patients' repertoires in one related-CDR3 cluster constitutes a possible signature. The multiple sclerosis repertoire cluster was not associated with any clinical or MRI feature.

The CDR3 extends over 13 amino acids. V lost 3 bases and J 3 bases, leaving 10 bases between the germline ends. The germline CDR1 and CDR2 sequences are SGHDT and YYEEEE. Material: CD4+ T cells from blood. This rearrangement joins TRBV5-6 to TRBJ2-7; no firm D call. The sequence derives from a woman under 30 with multiple sclerosis. The CDR3 region has the DNA TGTGCCAGCAGCTATTCATCCGTCTACGAGCAGTACTTC. It codes for CASSYSSVYEQYF. The entire variable domain, with the rest obtained from reference TRBV5-6 and TRBJ2-7, is as follows: DAGVTQSPTHLIKTRGQQVTLRCSPKSGHDTVSWYQQALGQGPQFIFQYYEEEERQRGNFPDRFSGHQFPNYSSELNVNALLLGDSALYLCASSYSSVYEQYFGPGTRLTVT.